Each of the 7 T cell receptor beta chains below was sequenced from the same sample in a study of tissue T cells after allogeneic stem cell transplantation. Sequencing was performed with immunoSEQ multiplex PCR; in TCRdb, only in-frame clones are kept and a portion is missing. The repertoire consists of thousands of clones, with about 60% occurring once and the leading ten covering 15% to 20%. The specimen comprised tissue from the esophagus, sampled at autopsy. All receptors derive from a female donor over 55 with lung cancer.

The chain links TRBV29-1 to TRBJ1-2; no firm D call. The V gene's germline CDR1 is SQVTM and CDR2 ANQGSEA. CDR3 length: 13 residues. V was clipped by 6 bases and J by 2 bases, with 13 bases between them. Here the CDR3 DNA reads TGCAGCGTCCAGAGGCCGGGGAACTATGGCTACACCTTC. Translated, it gives CSVQRPGNYGYTF. The full variable domain, in which reference TRBV29-1 and TRBJ1-2 provide the parts outside the CDR3, is SAVISQKPSRDICQRGTSLTIQCQVDSQVTMMFWYRQQPGQSLTLIATANQGSEATYESGFVIDKFPISRPNLTFSTLTVSNMSPEDSSIYLCSVQRPGNYGYTFGSGTRLTVV.

This rearrangement joins TRBV7-3 to TRBJ1-2, with D unclear. Germline V CDR1 and CDR2: SGHTA, FQGTGA. CDR3 length: 14 amino acids. The V end lost 5 bases, the J end lost 10 bases, and 20 bases lay between the germline ends. CDR3 region: CASSPSGPGEDYTF. In nucleotides, the CDR3 is TGTGCCAGCAGCCCGTCGGGCCCCGGGGAGGACTACACCTTC.

The V call is TRBV7-9, the J call TRBJ1-6; TRBD1 matches at 8 bases. V lost 5 bases and J lost 3; bases outside the gene matches: 6. The CDR3 is 16 amino acids. Germline V gene data show CDR1 as SEHNR and CDR2 as FQNEAQ (reference sequence). The CDR3 loop reads CASSHGQGFYNSPLHF. DNA for the CDR3: TGTGCCAGCAGCCACGGACAGGGTTTCTATAATTCACCCCTCCACTTT. Combining the CDR3 with reference TRBV7-9 and TRBJ1-6 gives the whole variable domain DTGVSQNPRHKITKRGQNVTFRCDPISEHNRLYWYRQTLGQGPEFLTYFQNEAQLEKSRLLSDRFSAERPKGSFSTLEIQRTEQGDSAMYLCASSHGQGFYNSPLHFGNGTRLTVT.

V is TRBV18 and J is TRBJ2-7, with TRBD2 matching 13 bases. Looked up from germline, CDR1 is KGHSH and CDR2 is LQKENI. The CDR3 runs to 16 residues. After removal of 4 bases from V and 3 bases from J, the junction contained 6 bases not matched to a gene. CDR3 sequence reads: CASSHPGTSGIYEQYF. The CDR3 DNA reads TGTGCCAGCTCACATCCCGGGACTAGCGGGATCTACGAGCAGTACTTC.

The V and J genes are TRBV5-1 and TRBJ2-7, with D perhaps matching TRBD1 or TRBD2 (6 bases each). Germline V gene data show CDR1 as SGHRS and CDR2 as YFSETQ. This CDR3 spans 14 amino acids. V was shortened by 0 bases and J by 5 bases, with 12 bases between the two germline ends. The CDR3 DNA reads as TGCGCCAGCAGCTTGGGTTGGAGGGACAACGAGCAGTACTTC. This codes for CASSLGWRDNEQYF.

The J gene is TRBJ1-6, the V gene TRBV7-2; D call uncertain. Germline V CDR1 and CDR2: SGHTA, FQGNSA. The ends were cut back, 2 bases at V and 13 bases at J, with 9 bases in the middle. The CDR3 is made up of 12 amino acids. CDR3 sequence reads: CASSLIEHPLHF. The DNA for the CDR3 is TGTGCCAGCAGCTTAATTGAGCATCCCCTCCACTTT.

The rearrangement links TRBV7-9 to TRBJ1-1; D is perhaps TRBD1 (5 bases). V lost 4 bases, J lost 3 bases, and 12 bases lay in between. This CDR3 contains 14 residues. Looked up from germline, CDR1 is SEHNR and CDR2 is FQNEAQ (reference sequence). The CDR3 region is CASSYSGADTEAFF. The CDR3 coding sequence is TGTGCCAGCAGCTACTCCGGGGCGGACACTGAAGCTTTCTTT.